These 5 T cell receptor beta chains share one sample of origin, sequenced in a study of blood T cell repertoires in COVID-19. Method: immunoSEQ multiplex PCR; TCRdb's copy keeps in-frame clones and lacks some. The sample holds around 320,000 clones, over 85% seen once. The sample comprised peripheral blood. The receptors were sampled from a woman in her twenties or thirties with COVID-19, enrolled during active disease.

The CDR3 DNA follows: TGTGCCAGCAGCCAAGTAGAGGGACTAGCCTACGAGCAGTACTTC. This codes for CASSQVEGLAYEQYF. The chain joins TRBV3-1 (or the pseudogene TRBV3-2) to TRBJ2-7; TRBD2 matches at 8 bases. The CDR3 is made up of 15 amino acids. The V gene end was trimmed by 1 base and the J gene end by 2 bases; junction bases not matched to a gene: 4. Per the germline V gene, CDR1 is LGHDT and CDR2 is YNNKEL (reference sequence).

J is TRBJ1-4 and V is TRBV5-8; D remains ambiguous. CDR1 is SGHTS and CDR2 is YDEGEE in the germline V gene. This CDR3 is built from 16 residues. Trimming removed 2 bases at V and 2 bases at J, with 13 bases between. DNA for the CDR3: TGTGCCAGCAGCTTCGGCAGACGAGCGACTAATGAAAAACTGTTTTTT. Its translation: CASSFGRRATNEKLFF.

This clone has a single count. The chain joins TRBV21-1 to TRBJ2-7; TRBD1, the table's D call, lacks a check against the DNA. TRBV21-1 has pseudogene status. The CDR3 runs to 17 residues. DNA for the CDR3: TGTGCCAGCAGCAACATAATACGCTCGGGACAGTACAACGAGCAGTACTTC. Protein product: CASSNIIRSGQYNEQYF.

The V and J genes are TRBV5-1 and TRBJ2-1; 7 nucleotides agree with TRBD2. This CDR3 is 14 amino acids long. Losses at the gene ends were 5 bases for V and 6 bases for J; bases not matched to a gene: 8. Germline CDR1 reads SGHRS; CDR2 reads YFSETQ. The CDR3: CASSPSGGGNEQFF. The CDR3 region has the DNA TGCGCCAGCAGTCCCAGTGGGGGGGGCAATGAGCAGTTCTTC.

V usage is TRBV2 and J usage is TRBJ2-3, with 7 bases that match TRBD1. This CDR3 region has 16 residues. CDR1 SNHLY and CDR2 FYNNEI come from the germline V gene. After removal of 6 bases from V and 2 bases from J, the junction contained 11 bases not matched to a gene. CDR3: CASSLRDSKSTDTQYF. The CDR3 coding sequence is TGTGCCAGCAGCCTCCGGGACAGCAAATCCACAGATACGCAGTATTTT.